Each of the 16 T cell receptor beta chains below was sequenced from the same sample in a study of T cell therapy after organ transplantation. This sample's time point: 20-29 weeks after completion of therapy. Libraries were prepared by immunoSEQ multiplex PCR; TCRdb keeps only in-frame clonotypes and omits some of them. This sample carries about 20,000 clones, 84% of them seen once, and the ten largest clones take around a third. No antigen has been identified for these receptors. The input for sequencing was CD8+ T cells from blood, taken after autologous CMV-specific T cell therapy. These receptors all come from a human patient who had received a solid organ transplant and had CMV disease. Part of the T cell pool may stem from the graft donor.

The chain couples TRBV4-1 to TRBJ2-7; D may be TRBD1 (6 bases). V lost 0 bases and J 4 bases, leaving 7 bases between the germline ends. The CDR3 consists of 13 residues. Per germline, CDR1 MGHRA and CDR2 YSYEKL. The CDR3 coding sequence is TGCGCCAGCAGCCAAGATAGGGGGTACGAGCAGTACTTC. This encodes CASSQDRGYEQYF.

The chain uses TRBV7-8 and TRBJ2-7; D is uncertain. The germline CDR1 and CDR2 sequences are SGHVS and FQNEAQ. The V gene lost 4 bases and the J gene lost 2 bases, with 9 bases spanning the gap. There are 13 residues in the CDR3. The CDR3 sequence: CASSSGSTYEQYF. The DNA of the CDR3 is TGTGCCAGCAGCTCCGGGTCAACCTACGAGCAGTACTTC.

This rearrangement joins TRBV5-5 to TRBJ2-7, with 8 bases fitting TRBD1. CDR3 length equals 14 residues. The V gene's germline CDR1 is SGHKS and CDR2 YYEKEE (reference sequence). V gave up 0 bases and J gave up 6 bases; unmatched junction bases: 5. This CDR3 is CASSLGQGASEQYF. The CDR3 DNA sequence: TGTGCCAGCAGCTTGGGCCAGGGGGCTTCCGAGCAGTACTTC.

CDR3 residues: CASSLLATGLKLQETQYF. CDR3 DNA: TGCGCCAGCAGCCTACTAGCCACAGGACTGAAACTACAAGAGACCCAGTACTTC. J is TRBJ2-5 and V is TRBV4-1; a weak D match, TRBD2 (6 bases). Germline V gene lookup returns CDR1 MGHRA and CDR2 YSYEKL. The germline V and J ends were trimmed by 4 bases and 2 bases, with 23 bases remaining between them. The CDR3 runs to 18 residues.

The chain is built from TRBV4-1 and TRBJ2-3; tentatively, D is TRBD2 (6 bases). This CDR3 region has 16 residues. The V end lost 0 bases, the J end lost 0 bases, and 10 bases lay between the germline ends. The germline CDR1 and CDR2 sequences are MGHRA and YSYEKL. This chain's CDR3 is CASSQDGGPSTDTQYF. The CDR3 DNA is TGCGCCAGCAGCCAAGACGGAGGGCCTAGCACAGATACGCAGTATTTT.

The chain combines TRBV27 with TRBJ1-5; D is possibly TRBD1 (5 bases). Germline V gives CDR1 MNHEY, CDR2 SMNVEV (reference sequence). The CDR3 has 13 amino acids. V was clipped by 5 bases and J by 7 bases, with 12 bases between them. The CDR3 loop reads CASSGAGRQPQHF. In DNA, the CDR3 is TGTGCCAGCAGTGGGGCAGGGCGGCAGCCCCAGCATTTT.

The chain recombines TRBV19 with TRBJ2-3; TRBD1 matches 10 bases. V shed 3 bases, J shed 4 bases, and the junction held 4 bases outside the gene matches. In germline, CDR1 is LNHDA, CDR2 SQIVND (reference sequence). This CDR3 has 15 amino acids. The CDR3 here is CASSIGTGVSDTQYF. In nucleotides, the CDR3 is TGTGCCAGTAGTATCGGGACAGGGGTATCAGATACGCAGTATTTT.

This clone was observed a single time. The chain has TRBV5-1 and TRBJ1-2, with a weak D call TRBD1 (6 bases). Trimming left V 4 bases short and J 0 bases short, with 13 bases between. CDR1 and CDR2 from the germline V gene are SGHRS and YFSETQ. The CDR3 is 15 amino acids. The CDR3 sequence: CASSVSGTTNYGYTF. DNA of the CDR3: TGCGCCAGCAGCGTCTCCGGGACAACTAACTATGGCTACACCTTC.

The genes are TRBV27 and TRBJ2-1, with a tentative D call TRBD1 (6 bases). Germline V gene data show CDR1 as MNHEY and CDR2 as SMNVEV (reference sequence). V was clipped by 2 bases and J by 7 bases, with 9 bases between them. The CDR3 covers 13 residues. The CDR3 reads CASSLEGVNEQFF. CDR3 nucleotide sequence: TGTGCCAGCAGTTTAGAGGGGGTGAATGAGCAGTTCTTC.

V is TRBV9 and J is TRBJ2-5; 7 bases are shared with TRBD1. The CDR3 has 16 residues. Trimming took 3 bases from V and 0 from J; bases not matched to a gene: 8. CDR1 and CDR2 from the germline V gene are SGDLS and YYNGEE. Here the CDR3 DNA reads TGTGCCAGCAGCGCCGGGACAGTGCAGTACCAAGAGACCCAGTACTTC. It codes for CASSAGTVQYQETQYF.

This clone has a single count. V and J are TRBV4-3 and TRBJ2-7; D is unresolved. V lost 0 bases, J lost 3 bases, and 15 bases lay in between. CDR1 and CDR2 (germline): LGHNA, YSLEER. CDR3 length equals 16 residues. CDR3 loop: CASSQDWELVVYEQYF. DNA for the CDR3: TGCGCCAGCAGCCAAGATTGGGAACTTGTTGTCTACGAGCAGTACTTC.

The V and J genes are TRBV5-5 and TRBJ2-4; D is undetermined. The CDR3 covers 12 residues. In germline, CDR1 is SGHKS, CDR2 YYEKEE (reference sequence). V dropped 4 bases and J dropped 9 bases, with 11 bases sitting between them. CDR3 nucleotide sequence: TGTGCCAGCAGCCCGGACCTGTCCATTCAGTACTTC. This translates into CASSPDLSIQYF.

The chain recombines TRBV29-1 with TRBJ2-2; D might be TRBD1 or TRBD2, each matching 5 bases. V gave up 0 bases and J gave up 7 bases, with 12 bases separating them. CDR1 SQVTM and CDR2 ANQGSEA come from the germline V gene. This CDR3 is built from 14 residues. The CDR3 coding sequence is TGCAGCGTTGAAGATCTGAGGGGAGACGGGGAGCTGTTTTTT. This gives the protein CSVEDLRGDGELFF.

The chain's CDR3 is CASSSSGATGANVLTF. The CDR3 region has the DNA TGTGCCAGTAGTTCCTCGGGGGCTACTGGGGCCAACGTCCTGACTTTC. The chain employs TRBV19 and TRBJ2-6; D could derive from TRBD1 or TRBD2 (6 bases each). The CDR3 runs 16 residues. Germline V gives CDR1 LNHDA, CDR2 SQIVND (reference sequence). V lost 5 bases, J lost 2 bases, and 13 bases lay in between.

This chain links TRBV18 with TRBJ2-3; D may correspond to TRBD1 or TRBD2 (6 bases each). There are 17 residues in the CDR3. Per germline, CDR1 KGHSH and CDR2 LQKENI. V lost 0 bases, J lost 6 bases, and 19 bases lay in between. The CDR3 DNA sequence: TGTGCCAGCTCACCACCCTCGGGGGCTTTCTTCGTTGATACGCAGTATTTT. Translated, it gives CASSPPSGAFFVDTQYF.

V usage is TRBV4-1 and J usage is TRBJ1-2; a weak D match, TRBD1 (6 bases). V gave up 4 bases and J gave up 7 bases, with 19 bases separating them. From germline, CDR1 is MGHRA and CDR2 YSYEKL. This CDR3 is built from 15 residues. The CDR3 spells CASSPARTDWSGYTF. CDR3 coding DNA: TGCGCCAGCAGCCCAGCGAGGACAGATTGGTCTGGCTACACCTTC.